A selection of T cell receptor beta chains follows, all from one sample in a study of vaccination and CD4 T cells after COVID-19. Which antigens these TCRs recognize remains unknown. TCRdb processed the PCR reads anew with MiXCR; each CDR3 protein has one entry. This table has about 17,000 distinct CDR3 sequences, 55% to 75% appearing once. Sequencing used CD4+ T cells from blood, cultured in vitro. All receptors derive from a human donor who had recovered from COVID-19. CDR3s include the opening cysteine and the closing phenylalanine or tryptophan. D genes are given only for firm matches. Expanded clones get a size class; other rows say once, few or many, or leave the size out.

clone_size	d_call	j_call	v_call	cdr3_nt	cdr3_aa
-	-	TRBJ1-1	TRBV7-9	TGTGCCAGCAGCCCAACCCGAGGGGCGCCCACGGCTTTCTTT	CASSPTRGAPTAFF
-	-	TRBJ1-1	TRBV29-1	TGCAGCGTTCCCGGACGCTACCTGAACACTGAAGCTTTCTTT	CSVPGRYLNTEAFF
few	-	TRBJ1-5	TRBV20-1	TGCAGTGCTACTAAACCCCACAATCAGCCCCAGCATTTT	CSATKPHNQPQHF
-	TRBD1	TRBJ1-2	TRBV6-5	TGTGCCAGCAGTTCGGAGGGGGCGCAGGACTATGGCTACACCTTC	CASSSEGAQDYGYTF
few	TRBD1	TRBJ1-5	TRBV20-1	TGCAGTGCTAGCATCGGACAGGGCAATCAGCCCCAGCATTTT	CSASIGQGNQPQHF
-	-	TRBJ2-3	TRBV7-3	TGTGCCAGCAGCCCTCGGCCGGACACAGATACGCAGTATTTT	CASSPRPDTDTQYF
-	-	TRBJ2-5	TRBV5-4	TGTGCCAGCAGCTGGGGTACAGGGACGGGCGAGACCCAGTACTTC	CASSWGTGTGETQYF
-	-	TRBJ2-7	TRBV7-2	TGTGCCAGCAGCTCGGCCGTCGGCCCATACGAGCAGTACTTC	CASSSAVGPYEQYF
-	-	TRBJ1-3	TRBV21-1	TGTGCCAGCAGCAAAGATTCCCAGGGGCTGATGAACACCATATATTTT	CASSKDSQGLMNTIYF
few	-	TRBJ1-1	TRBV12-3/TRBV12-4	TGTGCCAGCAGTTTAGACCTTCGGCGGACAGCTTTCTTT	CASSLDLRRTAFF
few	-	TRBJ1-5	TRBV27	TGTGCCAGCAGTTTTAGGGGTAGAGGAGATCAGCCCCAGCATTTT	CASSFRGRGDQPQHF
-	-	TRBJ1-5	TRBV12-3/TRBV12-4	TGTGCCAGCAGTTACCAGGGCAGTTGGGGGCTATATCGCAATCAGCCCCAGCATTTT	CASSYQGSWGLYRNQPQHF
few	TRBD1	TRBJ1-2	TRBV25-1	TGTGCCAGCAGTGATCCGGGGACAGGGGGCGTCTATGGCTACACCTTC	CASSDPGTGGVYGYTF
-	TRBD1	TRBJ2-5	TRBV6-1	TGTGCCAGCTGCTCGGGACAGCAAGAGACCCAGTACTTC	CASCSGQQETQYF
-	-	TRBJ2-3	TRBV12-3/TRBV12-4	TGTGCCAGCAGCCCTGGGGACTCCCGGGCAGATACGCAGTATTTT	CASSPGDSRADTQYF
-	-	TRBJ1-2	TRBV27	TGTGCCAGCAGTGGACAAGGCTATGGCTACACCTTC	CASSGQGYGYTF
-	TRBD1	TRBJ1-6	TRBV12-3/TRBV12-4	TGTGCCAGCAGACCGCGCCACCCGGGACAGGGGGGTAATTCACCCCTCCACTTT	CASRPRHPGQGGNSPLHF
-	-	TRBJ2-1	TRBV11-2	TGTGCCAGCAGGGGGTTGGGGGGAGGCTCCTACAATGAGCAGTTCTTC	CASRGLGGGSYNEQFF
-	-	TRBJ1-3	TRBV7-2	TGTGCCGTGGGGGCTGCTGGAAACACCATATATTTT	CAVGAAGNTIYF
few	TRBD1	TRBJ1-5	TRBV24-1	TGTGCCACCAGTGAGACAGGGACGGGGGAGCCCCAGCATTTT	CATSETGTGEPQHF
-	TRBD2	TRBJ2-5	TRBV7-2	TGTGCCAGCAGCCAGGGACTAGCTATCGAGACCCAGTACTTC	CASSQGLAIETQYF
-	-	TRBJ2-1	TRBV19	TGTGCCAGTAGTATAGATCAGGGAGGTGAGCAGTTCTTC	CASSIDQGGEQFF
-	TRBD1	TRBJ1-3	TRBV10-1	TGCGCCAGCTACGGACAGGACTCTGGAAACACCATATATTTT	CASYGQDSGNTIYF
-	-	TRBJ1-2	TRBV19	TGTGCCAGCTCTCTTTGGACAGCGACGTATGGCTACACCTTC	CASSLWTATYGYTF
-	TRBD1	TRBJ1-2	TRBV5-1	TGCGCCAGCAGCTTGGGGACAGGCGATGGCTACACCTTC	CASSLGTGDGYTF
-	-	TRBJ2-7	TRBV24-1	TGTGCCACCAGTAATTCGGGACAAGTTGAGCAGTACTTC	CATSNSGQVEQYF
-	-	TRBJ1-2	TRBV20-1	TGCAGTGCTCCCGCAGGGGAGCCTGGCTACACCTTC	CSAPAGEPGYTF
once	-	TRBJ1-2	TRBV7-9	TGTGCCAGCAGCCCTCAGAGTAACTATGGCTACACCTTC	CASSPQSNYGYTF
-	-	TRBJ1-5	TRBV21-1	TGTGCCAGCAACCGGGACACCAATCAGCCCCAGCATTTT	CASNRDTNQPQHF
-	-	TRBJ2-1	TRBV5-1	TGCGCCAGCCATGGGGGAAGCTCCTACAATGAGCAGTTCTTC	CASHGGSSYNEQFF
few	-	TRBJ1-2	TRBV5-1	TGCGCCAGCAGCTTGGAGGGGACTCTCAGGGGCTACACCTTC	CASSLEGTLRGYTF
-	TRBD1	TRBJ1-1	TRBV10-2	TGCGCCAGCAGTGTGGGGACAGGGGACGCTGAAGCTTTCTTT	CASSVGTGDAEAFF
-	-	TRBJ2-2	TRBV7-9	TGTGCCAGCAACTGGGGGCAGGGGAACACCGGGGAGCTGTTTTTT	CASNWGQGNTGELFF
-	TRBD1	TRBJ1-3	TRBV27	TGTGCCAGCAGCCCCACAGGGGCCTCTGGAAACACCATATATTTT	CASSPTGASGNTIYF
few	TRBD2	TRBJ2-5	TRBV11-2	TGTGCCAGCAGCTTAGTGAGGTCTAGCGGGGGGGAGACCCAGTACTTC	CASSLVRSSGGETQYF
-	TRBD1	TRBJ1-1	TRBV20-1	TGCAGTGCCCCAGAGTCCAGGGACAGGTTAGGGGCTGAAGCTTTCTTT	CSAPESRDRLGAEAFF
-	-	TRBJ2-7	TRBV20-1	TGCAGTGCTAGAGCTAACTACGAGCAGTACTTC	CSARANYEQYF